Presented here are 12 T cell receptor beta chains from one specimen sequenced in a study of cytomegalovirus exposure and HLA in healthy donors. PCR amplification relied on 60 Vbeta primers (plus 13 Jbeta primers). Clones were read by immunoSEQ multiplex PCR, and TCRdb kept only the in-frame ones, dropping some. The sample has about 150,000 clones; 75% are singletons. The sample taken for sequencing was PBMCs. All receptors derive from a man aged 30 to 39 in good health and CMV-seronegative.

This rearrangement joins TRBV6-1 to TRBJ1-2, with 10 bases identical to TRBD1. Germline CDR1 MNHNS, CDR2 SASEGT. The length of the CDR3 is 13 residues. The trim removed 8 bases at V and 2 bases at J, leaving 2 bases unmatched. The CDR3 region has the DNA TGTGCCAGCCGGACAGGGGGAAACTATGGCTACACCTTC. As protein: CASRTGGNYGYTF.

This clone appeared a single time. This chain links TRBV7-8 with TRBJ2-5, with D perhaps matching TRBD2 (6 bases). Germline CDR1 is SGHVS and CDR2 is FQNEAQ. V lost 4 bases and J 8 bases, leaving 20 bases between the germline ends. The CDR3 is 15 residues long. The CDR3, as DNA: TGTGCCAGCAGCTCCTTACGCGGGACTGCCTCAACCCAGTACTTC. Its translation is CASSSLRGTASTQYF.

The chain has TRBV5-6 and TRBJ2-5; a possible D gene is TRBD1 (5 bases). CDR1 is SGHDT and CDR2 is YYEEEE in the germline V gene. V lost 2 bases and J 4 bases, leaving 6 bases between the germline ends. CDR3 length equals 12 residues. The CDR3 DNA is TGTGCCAGCAGCTTAGGGGCAGAGACCCAGTACTTC. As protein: CASSLGAETQYF. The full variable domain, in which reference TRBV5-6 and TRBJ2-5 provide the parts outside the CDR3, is DAGVTQSPTHLIKTRGQQVTLRCSPKSGHDTVSWYQQALGQGPQFIFQYYEEEERQRGNFPDRFSGHQFPNYSSELNVNALLLGDSALYLCASSLGAETQYFGPGTRLLVL.

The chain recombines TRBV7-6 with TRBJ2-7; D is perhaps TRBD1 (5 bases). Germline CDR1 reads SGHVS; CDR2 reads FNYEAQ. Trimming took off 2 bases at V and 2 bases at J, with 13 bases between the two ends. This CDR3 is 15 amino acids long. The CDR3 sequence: CASSLFQGRTYEQYF. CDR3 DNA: TGTGCCAGCAGCTTATTCCAGGGCCGGACCTACGAGCAGTACTTC.

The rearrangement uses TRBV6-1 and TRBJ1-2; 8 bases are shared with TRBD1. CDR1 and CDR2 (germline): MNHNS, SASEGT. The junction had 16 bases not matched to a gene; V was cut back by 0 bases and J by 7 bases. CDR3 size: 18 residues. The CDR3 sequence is CASSEAPKSGGWVGGYTF. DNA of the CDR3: TGTGCCAGCAGTGAAGCACCCAAATCAGGGGGCTGGGTCGGTGGCTACACCTTC.

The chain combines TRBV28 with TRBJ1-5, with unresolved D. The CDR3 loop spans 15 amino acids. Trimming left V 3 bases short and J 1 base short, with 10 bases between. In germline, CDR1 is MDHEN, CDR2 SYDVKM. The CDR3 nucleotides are TGTGCCAGCAGTTTCGCGGGGAGGAGCAATCAGCCCCAGCATTTT. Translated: CASSFAGRSNQPQHF. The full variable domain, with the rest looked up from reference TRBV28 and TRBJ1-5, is DVKVTQSSRYLVKRTGEKVFLECVQDMDHENMFWYRQDPGLGLRLIYFSYDVKMKEKGDIPEGYSVSREKKERFSLILESASTNQTSMYLCASSFAGRSNQPQHFGDGTRLSIL.

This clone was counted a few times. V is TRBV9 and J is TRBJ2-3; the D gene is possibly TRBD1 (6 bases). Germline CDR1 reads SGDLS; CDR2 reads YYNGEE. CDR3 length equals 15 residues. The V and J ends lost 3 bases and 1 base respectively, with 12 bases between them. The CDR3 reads CASSADSHGTDTQYF. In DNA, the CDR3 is TGTGCCAGCAGCGCGGACAGTCACGGCACAGATACGCAGTATTTT.

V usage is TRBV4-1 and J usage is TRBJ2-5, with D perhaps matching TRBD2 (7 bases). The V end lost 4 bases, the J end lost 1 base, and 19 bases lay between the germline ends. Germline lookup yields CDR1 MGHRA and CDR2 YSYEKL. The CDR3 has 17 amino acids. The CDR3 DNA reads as TGCGCCAGCAGCCCCCCTGGGTGGCGGGGGCCCCAAGAGACCCAGTACTTC. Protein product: CASSPPGWRGPQETQYF.

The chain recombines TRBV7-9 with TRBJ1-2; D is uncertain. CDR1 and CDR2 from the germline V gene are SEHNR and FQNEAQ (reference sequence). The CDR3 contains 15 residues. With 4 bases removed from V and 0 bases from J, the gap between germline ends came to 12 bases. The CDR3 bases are TGTGCCAGCAGCTCTTTTAAGGAGGCTAACTATGGCTACACCTTC. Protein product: CASSSFKEANYGYTF.

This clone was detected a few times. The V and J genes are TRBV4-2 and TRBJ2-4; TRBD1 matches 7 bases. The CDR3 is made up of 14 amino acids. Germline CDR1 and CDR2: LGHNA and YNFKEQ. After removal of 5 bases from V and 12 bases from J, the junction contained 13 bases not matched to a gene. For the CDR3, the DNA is TGTGCCAGCAGCACGGACTCGACAGGGAAGGGTCAGTACTTC. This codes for CASSTDSTGKGQYF.

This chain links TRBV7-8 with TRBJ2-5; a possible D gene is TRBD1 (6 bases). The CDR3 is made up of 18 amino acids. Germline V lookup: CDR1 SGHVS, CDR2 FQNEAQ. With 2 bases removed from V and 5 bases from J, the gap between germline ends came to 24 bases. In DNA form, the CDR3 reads TGTGCCAGCAGCTTATTGAATGGGGTAGGGGGAAATAGGGAGACCCAGTACTTC. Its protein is CASSLLNGVGGNRETQYF.

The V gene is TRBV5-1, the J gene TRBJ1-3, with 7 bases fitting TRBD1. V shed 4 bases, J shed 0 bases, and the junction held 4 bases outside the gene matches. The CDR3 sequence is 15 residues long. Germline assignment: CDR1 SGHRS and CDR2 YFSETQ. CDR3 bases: TGCGCCAGCAGCCCTGGACAGGCCTCTGGAAACACCATATATTTT. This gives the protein CASSPGQASGNTIYF.